This T cell receptor beta chain was obtained from a study of blood T cells in healthy people across ages. The length of the CDR3 is 14 residues. V was clipped by 2 bases and J by 2 bases; unmatched bases: 4. Germline values: CDR1 SQVTM, CDR2 ANQGSEA. A sample-barcoded 5' primer and a J-beta primer mix were used in a second PCR of roughly 6 to 12 cycles. TCRdb fed the 5' RACE reads into MiXCR, producing one record per CDR3 protein. The sample contains about 1.4 million distinct CDR3 sequences, roughly 59% of which appear only once. V gene TRBV29-1 combines with J gene TRBJ2-7; TRBD1 matches at 9 bases. The sample consisted of blood. The receptor was isolated from a man between 18 and 29 years old in good health. The CDR3 loop is CSVELRDRAYEQYF. The CDR3 bases are TGCAGCGTTGAATTACGGGACAGGGCCTACGAGCAGTACTTC.